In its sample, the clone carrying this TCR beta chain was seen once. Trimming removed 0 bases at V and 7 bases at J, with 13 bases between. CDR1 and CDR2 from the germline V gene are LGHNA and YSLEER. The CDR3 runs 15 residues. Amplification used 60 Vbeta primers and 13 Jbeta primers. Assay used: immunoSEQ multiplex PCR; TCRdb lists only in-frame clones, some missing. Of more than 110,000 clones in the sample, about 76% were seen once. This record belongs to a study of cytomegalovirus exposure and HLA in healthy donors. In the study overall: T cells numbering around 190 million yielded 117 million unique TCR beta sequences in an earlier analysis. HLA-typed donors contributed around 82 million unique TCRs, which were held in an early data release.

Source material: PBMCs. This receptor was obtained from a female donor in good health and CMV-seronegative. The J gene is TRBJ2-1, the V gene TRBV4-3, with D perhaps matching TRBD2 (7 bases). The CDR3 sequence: CASSQEGGGWNEQFF. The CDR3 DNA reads TGCGCCAGCAGCCAAGAGGGAGGGGGATGGAATGAGCAGTTCTTC.